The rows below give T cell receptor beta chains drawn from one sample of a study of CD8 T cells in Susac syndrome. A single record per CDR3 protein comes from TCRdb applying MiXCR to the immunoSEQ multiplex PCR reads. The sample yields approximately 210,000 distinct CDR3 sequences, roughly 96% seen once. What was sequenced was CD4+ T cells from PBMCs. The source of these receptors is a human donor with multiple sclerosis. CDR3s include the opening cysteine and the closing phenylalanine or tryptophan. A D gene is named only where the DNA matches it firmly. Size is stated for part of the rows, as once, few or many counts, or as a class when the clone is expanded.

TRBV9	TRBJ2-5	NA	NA	TGTGCCAGCAGCGGATCACCAGGGGCCTTGGAAGAGACCCAGTACTTC	CASSGSPGALEETQYF
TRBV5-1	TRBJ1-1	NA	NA	TGCGCCAGCAGCCCGGTTGTTGGCACTGAAGCTTTCTTT	CASSPVVGTEAFF
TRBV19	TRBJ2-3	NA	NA	TGTGCCAGTAGTACCGCCCGCGGCGGGAATACGCAGTATTTT	CASSTARGGNTQYF
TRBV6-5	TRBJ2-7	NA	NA	TGTGCCAGCAGTTACGACCTACTCTACGAGCAGTACTTC	CASSYDLLYEQYF
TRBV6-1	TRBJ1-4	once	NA	TGTGCCAGCAGTGAAGGGACAGTTGAAAAACTGTTTTTT	CASSEGTVEKLFF
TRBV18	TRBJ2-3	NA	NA	TGTGCCAGCTCACCACCGAACCAGGATGCGGATACGCAGTATTTT	CASSPPNQDADTQYF
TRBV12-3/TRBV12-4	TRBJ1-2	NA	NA	TGTGCCAGCAGTTTAAGTATCGGGAGCTATGGCTACACCTTC	CASSLSIGSYGYTF
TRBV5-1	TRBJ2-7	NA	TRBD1	TGCGCCAGCCAGGGGGACAACGCCAACGAGCAGTACTTC	CASQGDNANEQYF
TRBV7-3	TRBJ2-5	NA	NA	TGTGCCAGCAGCGCCGGGGCGGATCAGACCCAGTACTTC	CASSAGADQTQYF
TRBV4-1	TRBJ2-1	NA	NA	TGCGCCAGCAGCCAAGAGGTGTGGGGGGTGGCCAATGAGCAGTTCTTC	CASSQEVWGVANEQFF
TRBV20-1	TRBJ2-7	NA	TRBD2	TGCAGTGTCAAAGGCGTGCGGGGGGCGACCTACGAGCAGTACTTC	CSVKGVRGATYEQYF
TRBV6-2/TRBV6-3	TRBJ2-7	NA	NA	TGTGCCAGCAGTTACTCGAACGCGGTGCCGGAGCAGTACTTC	CASSYSNAVPEQYF
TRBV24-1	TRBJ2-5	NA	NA	TGTGCCACCAGTGGGAACGATCAAGAGACCCAGTACTTC	CATSGNDQETQYF
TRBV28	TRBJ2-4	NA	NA	TGTGCCAGCAGTCAGACAGTTGGCAAAAACATTCAGTACTTC	CASSQTVGKNIQYF
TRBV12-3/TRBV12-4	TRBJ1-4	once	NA	TGTGCCAGCAGTTTAGGCAGTTCCCCACATGAAAAACTGTTTTTT	CASSLGSSPHEKLFF
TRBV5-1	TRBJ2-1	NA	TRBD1	TGCGCCAGCAGCTTGGGGACAGGGGGCTCCTACAATGAGCAGTTCTTC	CASSLGTGGSYNEQFF
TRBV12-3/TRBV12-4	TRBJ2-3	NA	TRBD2	TGTGCCAGCAGCCCGGGACTAGCGGGATCTACGCAGTATTTT	CASSPGLAGSTQYF
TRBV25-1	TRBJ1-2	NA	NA	TGTGCCAGCAGTGAGGGTTCTGGGGGCTACACCTTC	CASSEGSGGYTF
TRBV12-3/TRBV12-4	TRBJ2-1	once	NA	TGTGCCAGCAGACCATCGGTCTACAATGAGCAGTTCTTC	CASRPSVYNEQFF
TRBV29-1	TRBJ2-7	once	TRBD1	TGCAGCGTCGCCCGGAACAGGGGCTACGAGCAGTACTTC	CSVARNRGYEQYF
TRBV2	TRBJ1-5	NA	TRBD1	TGTGCCAGCAGTGAACAGGGGGATAGCAATCAGCCCCAGCATTTT	CASSEQGDSNQPQHF
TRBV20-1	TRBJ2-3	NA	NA	TGCAGTGCTATCGGCAAACGCACAGATACGCAGTATTTT	CSAIGKRTDTQYF
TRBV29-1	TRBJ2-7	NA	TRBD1	TGCAGCGTTGTCCAGGGGGCGGGTGAGCAGTACTTC	CSVVQGAGEQYF
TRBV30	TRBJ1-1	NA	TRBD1	TGTGCCTGGAGTGTTGGTGGGCAGGGGGCGGCTTTCTTT	CAWSVGGQGAAFF
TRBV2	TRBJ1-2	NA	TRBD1	TGTGCCAGCAGAATACAGGGGGCGAATCCTGGCTACACCTTC	CASRIQGANPGYTF
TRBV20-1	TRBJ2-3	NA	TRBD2	TGCAGTGCGTCGGGGGGTCCCTCCGGCACAGATACGCAGTATTTT	CSASGGPSGTDTQYF
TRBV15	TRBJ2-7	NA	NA	TGTGCCACCAGCAGAGAACAATTCCCGAGCTACGAGCAGTACTTC	CATSREQFPSYEQYF
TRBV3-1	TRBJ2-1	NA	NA	TGTGCCAGCAGCCCACCGACGGGTAGCTCCTACAATGAGCAGTTCTTC	CASSPPTGSSYNEQFF
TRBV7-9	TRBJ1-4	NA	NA	TGTGCCAGCAGCCTCATGGGGACGATGGAACTGTTTTTT	CASSLMGTMELFF
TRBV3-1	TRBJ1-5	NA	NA	TGTGCCAGCAGCCAAGTCGACAATCAGCCCCAGCATTTT	CASSQVDNQPQHF
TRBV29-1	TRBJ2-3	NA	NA	TGCAGCGTTGATCCCGCATCGTTCAGCACAGATACGCAGTATTTT	CSVDPASFSTDTQYF
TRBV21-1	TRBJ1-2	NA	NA	TGTGCCAGCAGCGGACAGGGGGGAAAGGCTAACTATGGCTACACCTTC	CASSGQGGKANYGYTF
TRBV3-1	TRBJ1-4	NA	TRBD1	TGTGCCAGCAGCCCGGGACAGCTTAATGAAAAACTGTTTTTT	CASSPGQLNEKLFF